The 23 T cell receptor beta chains below were found in one sample sequenced in a study of spatial heterogeneity in lung cancer. General observations from the study: Tumor mutation counts were tracked by expanded intratumoral alpha and beta TCR counts.

Stated time point: sample taken at primary tumor resection. Their specific antigens are unknown. TCRdb processed the 5' RACE reads anew with MiXCR; each CDR3 protein has one entry. The table shows around 18,000 distinct CDR3 sequences, with roughly 5.8% occurring only once. The specimen was lung tumor tissue, collected at surgery. These receptors all come from a female donor with early-stage non-small cell lung cancer.

This clonotype occurred many times. At one of its ends the junction is not consistent with the germline gene, which may arise from a read error. Little can be read into the size of this beta chain, an off-target read in a library designed for alpha chains. The chain carries TRBV19 and TRBJ1-2, with 7 positions matching TRBD1. The CDR3 has 14 amino acids. Germline V gene sequence: CDR1 LNHDA, CDR2 SQIVND (reference sequence). CDR3 DNA sequence: TGTGCCAGTACCGAGACAGGGTACGTTCTTCCATCCTCCTTC. It yields the protein CASTETGYVLPSSF.

This clonotype has ten or more counts. The library was designed around alpha chains, so this beta chain is a stray read whose abundance carries little weight. The V gene is TRBV4-2, the J gene TRBJ2-5; the D is unclear. The CDR3 runs to 13 residues. CDR1 LGHNA and CDR2 YNFKEQ come from the germline V gene. V lost 2 bases and J 4 bases, leaving 8 bases between the germline ends. The CDR3, as DNA: TGTGCCAGCAGCCAAAATCCCGGAGAGACCCAGTACTTC. This codes for CASSQNPGETQYF.

About this clonotype itself: The library was prepared for alpha chains; this beta chain is a stray read, so its frequency means little. V gene TRBV28 combines with J gene TRBJ1-5; maybe TRBD1 (5 bases). The CDR3 is 15 amino acids. The V end lost 6 bases, the J end lost 6 bases, and 18 bases lay between the germline ends. CDR1 MDHEN and CDR2 SYDVKM come from the germline V gene. CDR3 amino acids: CASSRPGGVSQPQHF. CDR3 nucleotides: TGTGCCAGCAGCCGCCCCGGGGGAGTTAGTCAGCCCCAGCATTTT.

On this clonotype itself: With the library built for alpha chains, this beta chain is off target and its frequency is not meaningful. The rearrangement links TRBV7-2 to TRBJ2-3; D is undetermined. Per the germline V gene, CDR1 is SGHTA and CDR2 is FQGNSA. Trimming cost V 4 bases and J 2 bases, with 4 bases left between them. The CDR3 length is 12 residues. The CDR3 region has the DNA TGTGCCAGCAGCTCCCTCACAGATACGCAGTATTTT. Its translation: CASSSLTDTQYF.

By sample fraction, this clonotype is medium-sized (0.01 to 0.1%). This beta chain is a stray sequence in a library constructed for alpha chains; its clone size is not meaningful. The V call is TRBV9, the J call TRBJ2-3, with 7 bases that match TRBD2. CDR3 length: 16 residues. Germline CDR1 and CDR2: SGDLS and YYNGEE. V was pared by 0 bases and J by 4 bases, with 8 bases of the junction left unmatched. The CDR3 sequence: CASSVAVGGGADTQYF. The DNA of the CDR3 is TGTGCCAGCAGCGTAGCTGTTGGGGGGGGTGCAGATACGCAGTATTTT.

The sample holds many counts of this clonotype. The size of this beta chain means little, since it is a stray read in a library made for alpha chains. This sequence joins TRBV29-1 and TRBJ2-1; TRBD2 might be the D (7 bases). Trimming removed 4 bases at V and 5 bases at J, with 15 bases between. CDR1 is SQVTM and CDR2 is ANQGSEA in the germline V gene. The CDR3 runs to 14 residues. The CDR3 sequence is CSVGGAGHNNEQFF. Written as DNA, the CDR3 is TGCAGCGTTGGGGGAGCGGGACACAACAATGAGCAGTTCTTC.

This clonotype showed up many times. Little can be read into the size of this beta chain, an off-target read in a library designed for alpha chains. The genes are TRBV10-3 and TRBJ1-6; the D is unclear. CDR3 length equals 12 residues. The V gene's germline CDR1 is ENHRY and CDR2 SYGVKD. Deletions cut 3 bases from V and 5 bases from J, with 2 bases between. CDR3 in amino acids: CAISDNNSPLHF. The CDR3 coding sequence is TGTGCCATCAGTGACAATAATTCACCCCTCCACTTT.

This clonotype was seen repeatedly, ten times or more. This beta chain is a stray sequence in a library constructed for alpha chains; its clone size is not meaningful. J is TRBJ2-7 and V is TRBV20-1, with D perhaps matching TRBD1 (5 bases). Germline assignment: CDR1 DFQATT and CDR2 SNEGSKA (reference sequence). The length of the CDR3 is 14 residues. Trimming cost V 0 bases and J 2 bases, with 11 bases left between them. The CDR3 protein is CSARDHTGPYEQYF. The CDR3 DNA reads as TGCAGTGCTAGAGATCACACAGGCCCCTACGAGCAGTACTTC.

There are many counts of this clonotype. This beta chain was picked up by a library intended for alpha chains and is off target, so its count carries little meaning. This rearrangement joins TRBV6-4 to TRBJ2-2; the match to TRBD2 covers 8 bases. CDR3 length equals 15 residues. V was pared by 6 bases and J by 3 bases, with 6 bases of the junction left unmatched. The germline CDR1 and CDR2 sequences are MRHNA and SNTAGT. The CDR3 coding sequence is TGTGCCAGCAGCGGACGGGGGGGAGACACCGGGGAGCTGTTTTTT. It translates to CASSGRGGDTGELFF.

This clonotype appeared many times. This beta chain appears as a stray read in a library generated for alpha chains; its size is not informative. V and J are TRBV3-1 and TRBJ1-1; 10 bases are a match to TRBD1. The CDR3 sequence is 16 residues long. The trim removed 0 bases at V and 1 base at J, leaving 2 bases unmatched. The germline gives CDR1 LGHDT, CDR2 YNNKEL (reference sequence). DNA of the CDR3: TGTGCCAGCAGCCAAGATTGGACAGGGGGGAACACTGAAGCTTTCTTT. It encodes CASSQDWTGGNTEAFF.

A word on this clonotype: With the library built for alpha chains, this beta chain is off target and its frequency is not meaningful. V and J are TRBV27 and TRBJ1-3; D unresolved. The CDR3 length is 15 residues. Germline values: CDR1 MNHEY, CDR2 SMNVEV (reference sequence). The germline V and J ends were trimmed by 0 bases and 2 bases, with 8 bases remaining between them. CDR3 sequence (DNA): TGTGCCAGCAGTTTATCCGGGATAGCTGGAAACACCATATATTTT. It yields the protein CASSLSGIAGNTIYF.

This clonotype has at least ten counts. This beta chain is an unintended read in a library built for alpha chains; its size means little. The chain recombines TRBV4-1 with TRBJ1-2, with a possible D match to TRBD1 (6 bases). Trimming shortened V by 1 base and J by 4 bases, and 13 bases separated the two germline ends. Looked up from germline, CDR1 is MGHRA and CDR2 is YSYEKL. CDR3 length: 15 amino acids. The CDR3 here is CASSQAETGPYGYTF. CDR3 nucleotide sequence: TGCGCCAGCAGCCAAGCCGAAACAGGGCCCTATGGCTACACCTTC.

This clonotype was detected a few times. Because this beta chain is a stray read in a library intended to capture alpha chains, its abundance should not be given much weight. This chain joins TRBV27 and TRBJ1-6, with 8 nucleotides matching TRBD1. Germline values: CDR1 MNHEY, CDR2 SMNVEV (reference sequence). The CDR3 contains 13 residues. Losses at the gene ends were 7 bases for V and 9 bases for J; bases not matched to a gene: 5. The CDR3 nucleotides read TGTGCCAGCACCCAGGGGGCCGTTTCACCCCTCCACTTT. Translation: CASTQGAVSPLHF.

Worth noting for this clonotype: Since it is a stray read in a library aimed at alpha chains, this beta chain has a size that is not meaningful. The rearrangement joins TRBV5-1 to TRBJ1-2; TRBD1 agrees at 10 bases. V dropped 4 bases and J dropped 2; count of bases not matched to a gene: 8. The length of the CDR3 is 16 residues. CDR1 SGHRS and CDR2 YFSETQ come from the germline V gene. The CDR3 nucleotides are TGCGCCAGCAGCCAAAGACCGGGACAGGGGAACTATGGCTACACCTTC. Protein product: CASSQRPGQGNYGYTF. Looking up the rest from reference TRBV5-1 and TRBJ1-2 gives the full variable domain: KAGVTQTPRYLIKTRGQQVTLSCSPISGHRSVSWYQQTPGQGLQFLFEYFSETQRNKGNFPGRFSGRQFSNSRSEMNVSTLELGDSALYLCASSQRPGQGNYGYTFGSGTRLTVV.

This clonotype was detected many times. As an off-target read in a library built for alpha chains, this beta chain has a frequency of little significance. The V gene is TRBV20-1, the J gene TRBJ2-3, with D possibly called TRBD1 or TRBD2 (6 bases each). Germline values: CDR1 DFQATT, CDR2 SNEGSKA (reference sequence). The CDR3 extends over 15 amino acids. V was shortened by 3 bases and J by 2 bases, with 15 bases between the two germline ends. The CDR3 coding sequence is TGCAGTGCTAGTCGGACGGGGGCGACCACAGATACGCAGTATTTT. It yields the protein CSASRTGATTDTQYF.

This clonotype turned up a few times. It may be a read error: a sequence one base away is much more abundant. Within a library made for alpha chains, this beta chain is off target, and its count is uninformative. The chain employs TRBV27 and TRBJ2-1; TRBD2 matches 9 bases. Germline V lookup: CDR1 MNHEY, CDR2 SMNVEV (reference sequence). The CDR3 spans 12 residues. CDR3 in amino acids: CTSSPLAGREFF. The DNA of the CDR3 is TGTACCAGCAGTCCTCTAGCGGGGCGGGAGTTCTTC.

This clonotype was seen many times. The library was built for alpha chains, so this beta chain is an off-target read and its size means little. The gene calls are TRBV28 and TRBJ2-1; D is unclear. CDR3 length: 13 amino acids. The germline V gene encodes CDR1 MDHEN and CDR2 SYDVKM. Trimming removed 2 bases from V and 6 bases from J, with 8 bases in between. CDR3 nucleotides: TGTGCCAGCAGTTTAAATTCGGGCAATGAGCAGTTCTTC. It specifies CASSLNSGNEQFF.

Many counts were recorded for this clonotype. Since it is a stray read in a library aimed at alpha chains, this beta chain has a size that is not meaningful. V and J are TRBV4-2 and TRBJ1-1; 7 bases align to TRBD1. Germline trimming cut 4 bases from V and 3 bases from J; bases unmatched to any gene: 8. This CDR3 has 15 amino acids. The germline V gene encodes CDR1 LGHNA and CDR2 YNFKEQ. CDR3 protein: CASSLQGGLDTEAFF. CDR3 in DNA: TGTGCCAGCAGCCTTCAGGGGGGGCTGGACACTGAAGCTTTCTTT.

Ten or more counts support this clonotype. The size of this beta chain means little, since it is a stray read in a library made for alpha chains. The V gene is TRBV29-1, the J gene TRBJ1-2; D unclear. Trimming took off 4 bases at V and 5 bases at J, with 14 bases between the two ends. Germline V gene sequence: CDR1 SQVTM, CDR2 ANQGSEA. The CDR3 is 13 amino acids. The CDR3 DNA sequence: TGCAGCGTTGGTGGGCCCATGGAATATGGCTACACCTTC. It specifies CSVGGPMEYGYTF.

As concerns this clonotype: In a library made to pick up alpha chains, this beta chain is a stray read with a size that means little. The V gene is TRBV5-5, the J gene TRBJ2-2, with TRBD2 matching 8 bases. This CDR3 has 18 residues. From germline, CDR1 is SGHKS and CDR2 YYEKEE (reference sequence). V gave up 4 bases and J gave up 0 bases; unmatched junction bases: 11. For the CDR3, the DNA is TGTGCCAGCAGCCCCCTGGCTGCGGGAGGCGCGAACACCGGGGAGCTGTTTTTT. It translates to CASSPLAAGGANTGELFF.

This clonotype showed up many times. Since it is a stray read in a library aimed at alpha chains, this beta chain has a size that is not meaningful. The chain couples TRBV5-1 to TRBJ2-2, with D maybe TRBD2 (6 bases). CDR1 is SGHRS and CDR2 is YFSETQ in the germline V gene. V was shortened by 4 bases and J by 2 bases, with 12 bases between the two germline ends. The CDR3 spans 15 residues. CDR3 coding DNA: TGCGCCAGCAGCCCGGAGGGCCTAAACACCGGGGAGCTGTTTTTT. This encodes CASSPEGLNTGELFF.

This clonotype is labeled medium-sized. This beta chain lies outside the target of a library built for alpha chains; its clone size means little. J is TRBJ1-5 and V is TRBV6-6, with 7 bases fitting TRBD1. From germline, CDR1 is MNHNY and CDR2 SVGAGI (reference sequence). V lost 0 bases and J lost 5; bases outside the gene matches: 7. The CDR3 totals 16 residues. Here the CDR3 reads CASSYSTGKWDQPQHF. DNA for the CDR3: TGTGCCAGCAGTTACTCGACAGGGAAGTGGGATCAGCCCCAGCATTTT.

In this sample, this clonotype turned up many times. The library was designed around alpha chains, so this beta chain is a stray read whose abundance carries little weight. V usage is TRBV2 and J usage is TRBJ2-5; 10 positions agree with TRBD1. The CDR3 consists of 15 residues. V lost 6 bases, J lost 5 bases, and 9 bases stayed unmatched. From germline, CDR1 is SNHLY and CDR2 FYNNEI. CDR3 in DNA: TGTGCCAGCAGCTCCGGCGACAGGGGGCTGGAGACCCAGTACTTC. Translation: CASSSGDRGLETQYF.